Listed below are T cell receptor beta chains from one sample, sequenced in a study of blood T cell repertoires in COVID-19. Sequencing used immunoSEQ multiplex PCR; TCRdb keeps in-frame clones, though not all of them. The table records some 170,000 clones, around 90% of them present only once. Input material: peripheral blood. All receptors come from a woman aged 45-65 years with acute or convalescent COVID-19. Each CDR3 is given with its conserved first and last residue. D genes are given only for firm matches. A clone size is listed for some rows: how often the clone was seen (once, few, many), or a class if it is expanded.

clone size	J gene	D gene	V gene	CDR3 protein	CDR3 DNA
NA	TRBJ2-7	NA	TRBV3-1/TRBV3-2	CASSQDPGREQYF	TGTGCCAGCAGCCAAGACCCAGGGCGAGAGCAGTACTTC
NA	TRBJ2-7	TRBD1	TRBV19	CASSIDSRDRLYEQYF	TGTGCCAGTAGTATAGATTCGCGGGACAGGCTCTACGAGCAGTACTTC
NA	TRBJ1-5	TRBD1	TRBV7-2	CASSLKVSGGMSNQPQHF	TGTGCCAGCAGCTTAAAGGTTTCAGGGGGCATGAGCAATCAGCCCCAGCATTTT
NA	TRBJ1-1	TRBD1	TRBV6-5	CASRDRGYSEAFF	TGTGCCAGCAGGGACAGGGGTTACTCTGAAGCTTTCTTT
NA	TRBJ1-2	NA	TRBV10-2	CASSESAQGYYGYTF	TGCGCCAGCAGTGAGTCAGCCCAGGGGTACTATGGCTACACCTTC
NA	TRBJ2-3	NA	TRBV24-1	CATSGSADTQYF	TGTGCCACCAGCGGGAGTGCAGATACGCAGTATTTT
NA	TRBJ1-6	TRBD1	TRBV6-6	CASSLTHAGTENSPLHF	TGTGCCAGCAGTCTAACGCACGCCGGGACAGAAAATTCACCCCTCCACTTT
NA	TRBJ1-5	NA	TRBV10-3	CAIRSDNSNQPQHF	TGTGCCATCAGATCGGACAATAGCAATCAGCCCCAGCATTTT
NA	TRBJ1-3	NA	TRBV25-1	CASSEGGSGNTIYF	TGTGCCAGCAGTGAGGGGGGTTCTGGAAACACCATATATTTT
NA	TRBJ1-5	NA	TRBV7-2	CASSVQDNQPQHF	TGTGCCAGCAGCGTACAGGACAATCAGCCCCAGCATTTT
NA	TRBJ2-2	NA	TRBV18	CASSPAQNTGELFF	TGTGCCAGCTCACCCGCACAAAACACCGGGGAGCTGTTTTTT
few	TRBJ1-2	TRBD1	TRBV7-9	CASSSTTGGIGYTF	TGTGCCAGCAGCTCCACGACAGGGGGAATAGGCTACACCTTC
once	TRBJ1-1	NA	TRBV7-9	CASSGTGGNTEAFF	TGTGCCAGCAGCGGGACGGGAGGGAACACTGAAGCTTTCTTT
NA	TRBJ2-3	NA	TRBV7-8	CASSIQGIDGTDTQYF	TGTGCCAGCAGCATTCAGGGTATTGATGGCACAGATACGCAGTATTTT
once	TRBJ1-1	TRBD1	TRBV7-2	CASSSRTGRGNTEAFF	TGTGCCAGCAGCTCCCGGACAGGGAGGGGGAACACTGAAGCTTTCTTT
NA	TRBJ1-2	TRBD1	TRBV7-8	CASSFQGDGYGYTF	TGTGCCAGCAGCTTCCAGGGGGACGGCTATGGCTACACCTTC
NA	TRBJ1-1	NA	TRBV12-5	CASGLPSQGLTEAFF	TGTGCTAGTGGTTTGCCCTCTCAGGGGCTCACTGAAGCTTTCTTT
NA	TRBJ1-4	NA	TRBV18	CASSPVQSTNEKLFF	TGTGCCAGCTCACCGGTACAGTCAACTAATGAAAAACTGTTTTTT
NA	TRBJ1-2	TRBD1	TRBV5-1	CASSQDRGGYGYTF	TGCGCCAGCAGCCAGGACAGGGGCGGGTATGGCTACACCTTC
NA	TRBJ2-3	TRBD2	TRBV7-9	CASTPLAGVDTQYF	TGTGCCAGCACCCCACTAGCGGGGGTGGATACGCAGTATTTT
few	TRBJ2-2	NA	TRBV14	CASSQRQASTGELFF	TGTGCCAGCAGCCAGAGACAGGCGTCCACCGGGGAGCTGTTTTTT
NA	TRBJ2-1	TRBD2	TRBV9	CASSGERGGPYNEQFF	TGTGCCAGCAGCGGAGAGCGGGGGGGGCCCTACAATGAGCAGTTCTTC
NA	TRBJ2-7	NA	TRBV18	CASSPRDEQYF	TGTGCCAGCTCACCACGAGACGAGCAGTACTTC
NA	TRBJ1-1	NA	TRBV7-6	CASSLGGRTEAFF	TGTGCCAGCAGCTTAGGAGGGAGGACTGAAGCTTTCTTT
once	TRBJ1-1	NA	TRBV7-9	CASSPRQTLNTEAFF	TGTGCCAGCAGCCCGAGACAGACATTGAACACTGAAGCTTTCTTT
NA	TRBJ1-2	NA	TRBV3-1/TRBV3-2	CASSQGVLRSNYGYTF	TGTGCCAGCAGCCAAGGAGTTCTCCGGTCAAACTATGGCTACACCTTC
NA	TRBJ2-7	NA	TRBV24-1	CATSVGVGSYEQYF	TGTGCCACCAGTGTCGGAGTTGGCTCCTACGAGCAGTACTTC
NA	TRBJ1-2	NA	TRBV5-1	CASSFRDIYGYTF	TGCGCCAGCAGCTTCAGGGACATCTATGGCTACACCTTC
NA	TRBJ2-5	NA	TRBV19	CASSMGGVGETQYF	TGTGCCAGTAGTATGGGCGGGGTAGGCGAGACCCAGTACTTC
NA	TRBJ1-2	NA	TRBV19	CASSINWEGDNYGYTF	TGTGCCAGTAGTATTAATTGGGAGGGGGACAACTATGGCTACACCTTC
NA	TRBJ2-7	NA	TRBV10-3	CAITPTASYEQYF	TGTGCCATCACCCCGACAGCTTCCTACGAGCAGTACTTC
NA	TRBJ1-2	NA	TRBV3-1/TRBV3-2	CASSQDRRGSGGYTF	TGTGCCAGCAGCCAAGATCGAAGGGGTTCGGGTGGCTACACCTTC
few	TRBJ2-1	TRBD2	TRBV6-2/TRBV6-3	CASSFSPTSGIYNEQFF	TGTGCCAGCAGTTTTTCCCCAACTAGCGGGATCTACAATGAGCAGTTCTTC
NA	TRBJ1-5	NA	TRBV2	CASTRDTSNQPQHF	TGTGCCAGCACCCGGGACACTAGCAATCAGCCCCAGCATTTT
few	TRBJ2-1	TRBD2	TRBV3-1/TRBV3-2	CASSRQRGSNEQFF	TGTGCCAGCAGCCGCCAGCGGGGAAGCAATGAGCAGTTCTTC
NA	TRBJ2-7	NA	TRBV3-1/TRBV3-2	CASSLDPGRYEQYF	TGTGCCAGCAGCTTAGATCCGGGTCGCTACGAGCAGTACTTC
once	TRBJ1-1	TRBD1	TRBV4-1	CASSTGPTRNTEAFF	TGCGCCAGCTCGACAGGGCCAACGAGGAACACTGAAGCTTTCTTT
NA	TRBJ2-7	NA	TRBV11-3	CASSPVVSPGDEQYF	TGTGCCAGCAGCCCAGTGGTGTCTCCCGGAGACGAGCAGTACTTC
NA	TRBJ1-5	NA	TRBV10-3	CAISTVNQPQHF	TGTGCCATCTCCACAGTTAATCAGCCCCAGCATTTT
NA	TRBJ2-7	NA	TRBV7-9	CASSLGTGNTYEQYF	TGTGCCAGCAGCTTAGGTACAGGGAACACCTACGAGCAGTACTTC
NA	TRBJ1-2	TRBD1	TRBV6-5	CASRPGQANGYTF	TGTGCCAGCAGACCCGGACAGGCCAATGGCTACACCTTC